Listed below are T cell receptor beta chains from one sample, sequenced in a study of blood T cell repertoires in COVID-19. Assay: immunoSEQ multiplex PCR; the TCRdb copy retains only in-frame clones and omits some. The sample has about 130,000 clones; roughly 74% are singletons. Sequences were obtained from peripheral blood. The receptors stem from a man in his fifties or sixties with acute or convalescent COVID-19. Both conserved end residues are part of each CDR3. Fields, in order: D gene, clone size, V gene, J gene, CDR3 DNA, CDR3 protein. The D gene is left open where the match is weak. Some rows mark clone size as missing; the rest say once, few, many or name a class of expanded clone.

NA,NA,TRBV14,TRBJ1-1,TGTGCCAGCAGCCATTTGAGTTTTCTTGAAGCTTTCTTT,CASSHLSFLEAFF
TRBD1,once,TRBV9,TRBJ1-5,TGTGCCAGCAGCGCCGGGACAGATAGCAATCAGCCCCAGCATTTT,CASSAGTDSNQPQHF
TRBD1,NA,TRBV5-1,TRBJ1-2,TGCGCCAGCAGCTTGGAGGGACAGGGGTGGAGTGGCTACACCTTC,CASSLEGQGWSGYTF
TRBD1,few,TRBV25-1,TRBJ1-2,TGTGCCAGCAGTGAATATAGAAGTCAGGGGGCGAGCTATGGCTACACCTTC,CASSEYRSQGASYGYTF
NA,NA,TRBV18,TRBJ2-1,TGTGCCAGCTCACCCCCCGGGAAAAGCTCCTACAATGAGCAGTTCTTC,CASSPPGKSSYNEQFF
TRBD1,few,TRBV30,TRBJ2-6,TGTGCCTGGAGGACAGGGTTCCCTGGGGCCAACGTCCTGACTTTC,CAWRTGFPGANVLTF
NA,NA,TRBV4-1,TRBJ2-7,TGCGCCAGCAGCCAATCCCAGGGCTACGAGCAGTACTTC,CASSQSQGYEQYF
NA,few,TRBV7-3,TRBJ2-1,TGTGCCAGCAGCTTATCGCCAGGCAATGAGCAGTTCTTC,CASSLSPGNEQFF
TRBD2,NA,TRBV6-2/TRBV6-3,TRBJ2-7,TGTGCCAGCAGTTTACCCCCGGGACTAGGTCTCTTCGAGCAGTACTTC,CASSLPPGLGLFEQYF
TRBD1,NA,TRBV30,TRBJ1-1,TGTGCCTGGAGCTGGGGCAGGGGGGTCTCTGAAGCTTTCTTT,CAWSWGRGVSEAFF
TRBD2,NA,TRBV19,TRBJ2-1,TGTGCCAGTAGTATCGAGGGACTATGGGGTGAGCAGTTCTTC,CASSIEGLWGEQFF
NA,NA,TRBV24-1,TRBJ1-2,TGTGCCACCAGTGAAAAAAGTCGGAGCAAAGCTAACTATGGCTACACCTTC,CATSEKSRSKANYGYTF
NA,NA,TRBV24-1,TRBJ2-2,TGTGCCACCAGTGATTTGAGGGGCAGGGCCAAGAACACCGGGGAGCTGTTTTTT,CATSDLRGRAKNTGELFF
TRBD1,NA,TRBV2,TRBJ1-2,TGTGCCAGCAGTGAAGGGAGAGCAGGGGGAAGCTATGGCTACACCTTC,CASSEGRAGGSYGYTF
NA,few,TRBV12-3/TRBV12-4,TRBJ2-2,TGTGCCAGCACTGACTTGGCGCAGAAAGAGCTGTTTTTT,CASTDLAQKELFF
TRBD1,NA,TRBV5-1,TRBJ1-1,TGCGCCAGCAGCTTGGTAAGGGGCAGGGGGACGAACACTGAAGCTTTCTTT,CASSLVRGRGTNTEAFF
NA,few,TRBV7-2,TRBJ2-7,TGTGCCAGCGGACGGGGGGCCGTGTACGAGCAGTACTTC,CASGRGAVYEQYF
TRBD1,NA,TRBV9,TRBJ2-5,TGTGCCAGCAGCGGGACAGGGAGGGAGACCCAGTACTTC,CASSGTGRETQYF
NA,NA,TRBV18,TRBJ2-3,TGTGCCAGCTCCCGCCCGCAGAACCCTCTCACAGATACGCAGTATTTT,CASSRPQNPLTDTQYF
NA,NA,TRBV19,TRBJ1-1,TGTGCCAGCCGGACATTCGGGAACACTGAAGCTTTCTTT,CASRTFGNTEAFF
TRBD2,NA,TRBV5-1,TRBJ2-2,TGCGCCAGCAGCTTGGAGCGGGGGATCACCGGGGAGCTGTTTTTT,CASSLERGITGELFF
NA,NA,TRBV5-5,TRBJ2-7,TGTGCCAGCAGCTTGCCCCCCGCAGGGGCGCTAATGAACGAGCAGTACTTC,CASSLPPAGALMNEQYF
TRBD2,NA,TRBV10-1,TRBJ2-1,TGCGCCAGCAGTAGGACTAGCGGTCTATCCTACAATGAGCAGTTCTTC,CASSRTSGLSYNEQFF
TRBD1,NA,TRBV2,TRBJ1-5,TGTGCCAGCAGCGGAAGACAGGGTGCAAGCAATCAGCCCCAGCATTTT,CASSGRQGASNQPQHF
NA,NA,TRBV25-1,TRBJ2-4,TGTGCCAGCAGTGAAGCTGGGCCAGTAATAGCCAAAAACATTCAGTACTTC,CASSEAGPVIAKNIQYF
TRBD2,few,TRBV24-1,TRBJ2-1,TGTGCCACCAGTGTCTCGGGCGGGAGGGCCGGAAATGAGCAGTTCTTC,CATSVSGGRAGNEQFF
TRBD1,NA,TRBV30,TRBJ1-1,TGTGCCTGGACACCGACAGGGTTTGTGATAACCCTCTTAAACACTGAAGCTTTCTTT,CAWTPTGFVITLLNTEAFF
TRBD1,NA,TRBV6-5,TRBJ2-7,TGTGCCACCCTAGGAGACAGGGGAACCTACGAGCAGTACTTC,CATLGDRGTYEQYF
NA,NA,TRBV6-5,TRBJ2-1,TGTGCCAGCAGGAGAGAGGAGGGGCTGAGGAATGAGCAGTTCTTC,CASRREEGLRNEQFF
TRBD1,NA,TRBV24-1,TRBJ2-1,TGTGCCACCAGTGATGCCGGGACAGGATCCTACAATGAGCAGTTCTTC,CATSDAGTGSYNEQFF
NA,NA,TRBV7-9,TRBJ2-5,TGTGCCAGCAGCTTAGGCCCCACAGGGAAGGTAGAGACCCAGTACTTC,CASSLGPTGKVETQYF
NA,few,TRBV20-1,TRBJ1-1,TGCAGTGCTAGTCCGGTGCGTACCGGGACACCGAACACTGAAGCTTTCTTT,CSASPVRTGTPNTEAFF
NA,NA,TRBV2,TRBJ1-1,TGTGCCAGCAGGCGGGTCGGACCTTTCTTT,CASRRVGPFF
TRBD1,NA,TRBV18,TRBJ2-5,TGTGCCAGCTCCCCACAGGGGCTAGGGAAAGAGACCCAGTACTTC,CASSPQGLGKETQYF
TRBD1,few,TRBV5-1,TRBJ1-1,TGCGCCAGCAGCTTGGCCGCTACAGGGGTGGATGAAGCTTTCTTT,CASSLAATGVDEAFF
NA,NA,TRBV10-2,TRBJ2-1,TGCGCCAGCACACTAGCTAACAATGAGCAGTTCTTC,CASTLANNEQFF
NA,NA,TRBV5-6,TRBJ1-2,TGTGCCAGCAGCTTGTTCGGTTACAGAGGGGGCTACACCTTC,CASSLFGYRGGYTF
TRBD1,NA,TRBV5-1,TRBJ1-2,TGCGCCAGCAGCCCTACCGGGACAGGGGGCTATGGCTACACCTTC,CASSPTGTGGYGYTF
NA,NA,TRBV11-3,TRBJ2-6,TGTGCCAGCGAAGGGGGTAGCAGCTCTGGGGCCAACGTCCTGACTTTC,CASEGGSSSGANVLTF
NA,once,TRBV2,TRBJ1-6,TGTGCCAGCAGTGCGCGCTCCTATAATTCACCCCTCCACTTT,CASSARSYNSPLHF
TRBD1,NA,TRBV5-1,TRBJ1-2,TGCGCCAGCAGCCCGGGGACAGCTAACCATGGCTACACCTTC,CASSPGTANHGYTF
NA,NA,TRBV5-1,TRBJ2-2,TGCGCCTCTATAGAGGTAAACACCGGGGAGCTGTTTTTT,CASIEVNTGELFF
TRBD1,NA,TRBV2,TRBJ2-7,TGTGCCAGCACCATGGACAGGGGGAACGACGAGCAGTACTTC,CASTMDRGNDEQYF
TRBD1,once,TRBV9,TRBJ1-6,TGTGCCAGCAGCGATCTTACAGGGGATGGTTCACCCCTCCACTTT,CASSDLTGDGSPLHF
TRBD1,NA,TRBV6-5,TRBJ2-5,TGTGCCAGCAAAAGACAGGGACAAGAGACCCAGTACTTC,CASKRQGQETQYF
TRBD2,NA,TRBV5-1,TRBJ2-2,TGCGCCAGCAGGACTAGCGGGAAAACAAACACCGGGGAGCTGTTTTTT,CASRTSGKTNTGELFF
NA,NA,TRBV14,TRBJ1-4,TGTGCCAGCAGCCAACGCCGGAATGAAAAACTGTTTTTT,CASSQRRNEKLFF
TRBD2,NA,TRBV6-5,TRBJ2-7,TGTGCCAGCAGCGTCCTAGCGGGAGGACAGGAGCAGTACTTC,CASSVLAGGQEQYF
NA,NA,TRBV7-2,TRBJ2-7,TGTGCCAGCAGCTCACAGGGCTTCAACTACGAGCAGTACTTC,CASSSQGFNYEQYF
NA,NA,TRBV19,TRBJ1-1,TGTGCCAGTAGTATTTTGGGACCAGGGGTTAGGGACACTGAAGCTTTCTTT,CASSILGPGVRDTEAFF
TRBD2,few,TRBV7-3,TRBJ2-2,TGTGCCAGCAGCTCTAGCGGGGGGCTAGGAACCGGGGAGCTGTTTTTT,CASSSSGGLGTGELFF
NA,once,TRBV6-5,TRBJ1-1,TGTGCCAGCAGCCCCTTGGTGCAGGTGAACACTGAAGCTTTCTTT,CASSPLVQVNTEAFF
NA,once,TRBV11-1,TRBJ2-5,TGTGCCAGCAGCTCGCGAGGGGGGGTGAGGGAGACCCAGTACTTC,CASSSRGGVRETQYF
TRBD1,few,TRBV9,TRBJ2-5,TGTGCCAGCAGCGTAGCGGGGACAGCAGGGGAGACCCAGTACTTC,CASSVAGTAGETQYF
NA,few,TRBV18,TRBJ2-1,TGTGCCAGCTCAGGGGCAGGGTTCGGTGAGCAGTTCTTC,CASSGAGFGEQFF